The rows below give T cell receptor beta chains drawn from one sample of a study of healthy donors' naive CD4 and CD8 T cells. TCRdb re-called the reads with MiXCR, one entry per CDR3 protein. The sample consists of around 180,000 distinct CDR3 sequences, over 60% of them appearing once. Sequenced input: naive CD4+ and CD8+ T cells sorted from blood, pooled from several donors. The receptor source for this set is a pool of human donors in good health; the sample pools cells from several healthy donors. The CDR3 runs from the conserved cysteine through the conserved F or W. Each record gives: V gene, D gene, J gene, CDR3 protein. D genes are given only for firm matches.

>TRBV6-1|.|TRBJ1-1
CASSEASTVNTEAFF
>TRBV6-5|.|TRBJ2-1
CASRRGYNEQFF
>TRBV6-5|.|TRBJ2-5
CASSPTQGGFETQYF
>TRBV19|.|TRBJ1-5
CASAPSHWRNQPQHF
>TRBV27|.|TRBJ2-1
CASSLTPGSASYNEQFF
>TRBV5-1|.|TRBJ1-1
CASRRDPNTEAFF
>TRBV27|.|TRBJ1-5
CASSLLAGMDQPQHF
>TRBV12-3/TRBV12-4|TRBD1|TRBJ1-5
CASRRDRGDQPQHF
>TRBV23-1|.|TRBJ1-5
CASRVEPPRNSNQPQHF
>TRBV29-1|.|TRBJ2-3
CSADGTGTEAQYF
>TRBV6-4|.|TRBJ2-3
CASSDLPGNTDTQYF
>TRBV6-5|TRBD2|TRBJ2-1
CASSPPGGRAYNEQFF
>TRBV29-1|.|TRBJ2-3
CSGTGPDTQYF
>TRBV19|.|TRBJ1-1
CASSTLRKGNTEAFF
>TRBV29-1|.|TRBJ1-1
CSVVGPGTEAFF
>TRBV6-5|.|TRBJ2-7
CASSPSNGEQYF
>TRBV20-1|TRBD1|TRBJ2-1
CSARPGQGAGEQFF
>TRBV27|.|TRBJ2-7
CASSLRTNYEQYF
>TRBV29-1|.|TRBJ1-1
CSVDQGRTEAFF
>TRBV19|.|TRBJ2-3
CASSPLLGGTQYF
>TRBV6-8|.|TRBJ1-1
CASSYYQSTTGTEAFF
>TRBV27|.|TRBJ2-2
CASSVTNTGELFF
>TRBV30|.|TRBJ2-3
CAWGPNTDTQYF
>TRBV29-1|.|TRBJ2-7
CSVEGSIGASYEQYF
>TRBV27|TRBD1|TRBJ1-2
CASSGQGQGYGYTF
>TRBV5-1|TRBD2|TRBJ2-1
CASSLSGTSGSLNEQFF
>TRBV6-2/TRBV6-3|.|TRBJ1-1
CASSYSIAVRNTEAFF
>TRBV5-5|TRBD1|TRBJ2-5
CASSWDRGWETQYF
>TRBV29-1|TRBD2|TRBJ2-7
CSASATSGGEQYF
>TRBV6-5|.|TRBJ1-1
CASRRSSTEAFF
>TRBV19|.|TRBJ2-7
CASSIPGRLGEQYF
>TRBV6-5|.|TRBJ2-1
CASSYGIRDEQFF
>TRBV29-1|.|TRBJ2-7
CSVEEGAPYEQYF